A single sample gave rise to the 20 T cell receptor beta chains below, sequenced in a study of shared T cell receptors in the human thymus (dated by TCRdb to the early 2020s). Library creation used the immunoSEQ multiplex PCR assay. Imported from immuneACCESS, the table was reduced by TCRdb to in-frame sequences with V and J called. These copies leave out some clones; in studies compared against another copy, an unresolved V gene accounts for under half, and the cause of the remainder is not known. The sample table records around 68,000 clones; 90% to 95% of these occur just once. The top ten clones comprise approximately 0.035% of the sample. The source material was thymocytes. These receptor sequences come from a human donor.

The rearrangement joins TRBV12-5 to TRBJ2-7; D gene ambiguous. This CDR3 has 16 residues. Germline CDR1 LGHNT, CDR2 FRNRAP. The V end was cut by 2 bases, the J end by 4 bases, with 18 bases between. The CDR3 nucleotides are TGTGCTAGTGGTTTGATACAACCTAGACAACCGTACGAGCAGTACTTC. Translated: CASGLIQPRQPYEQYF.

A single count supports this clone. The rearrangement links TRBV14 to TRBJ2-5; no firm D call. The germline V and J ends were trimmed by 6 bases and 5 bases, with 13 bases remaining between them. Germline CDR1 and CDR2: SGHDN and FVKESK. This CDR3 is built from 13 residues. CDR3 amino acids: CASRRRVSETQYF. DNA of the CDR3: TGTGCCAGCAGGAGACGAGTTTCGGAGACCCAGTACTTC.

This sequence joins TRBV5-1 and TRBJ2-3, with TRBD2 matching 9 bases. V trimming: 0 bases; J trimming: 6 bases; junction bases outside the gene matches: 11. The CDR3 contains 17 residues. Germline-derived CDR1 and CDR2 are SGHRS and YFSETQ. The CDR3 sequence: CASSLARQAGGRDTQYF. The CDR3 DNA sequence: TGCGCCAGCAGCTTGGCCAGGCAAGCGGGGGGCAGGGATACGCAGTATTTT.

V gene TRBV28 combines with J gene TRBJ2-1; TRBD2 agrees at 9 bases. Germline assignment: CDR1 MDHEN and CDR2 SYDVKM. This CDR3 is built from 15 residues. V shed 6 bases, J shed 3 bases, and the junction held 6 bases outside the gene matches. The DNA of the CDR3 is TGTGCCAGCAGCCCCAGCGGGGGGATCTACAATGAGCAGTTCTTC. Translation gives CASSPSGGIYNEQFF.

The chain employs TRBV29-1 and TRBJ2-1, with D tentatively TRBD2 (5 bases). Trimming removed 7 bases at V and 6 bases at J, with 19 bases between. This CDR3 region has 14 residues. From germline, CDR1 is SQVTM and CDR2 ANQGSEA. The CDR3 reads CSARGAAGTNEQFF. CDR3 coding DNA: TGCAGCGCACGGGGAGCGGCAGGCACCAATGAGCAGTTCTTC.

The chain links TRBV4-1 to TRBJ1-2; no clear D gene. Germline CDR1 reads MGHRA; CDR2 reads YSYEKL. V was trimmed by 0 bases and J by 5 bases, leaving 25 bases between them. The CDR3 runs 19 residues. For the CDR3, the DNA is TGCGCCAGCAGCCAAGATGAGGCACAGAACAGCAGAGGAACTTATGGCTACACCTTC. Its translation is CASSQDEAQNSRGTYGYTF.

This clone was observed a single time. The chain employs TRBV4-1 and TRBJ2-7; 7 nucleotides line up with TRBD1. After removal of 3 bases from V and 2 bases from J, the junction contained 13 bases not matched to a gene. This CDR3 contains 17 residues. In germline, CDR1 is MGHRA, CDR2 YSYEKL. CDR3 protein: CASSHPRGRKSTYEQYF. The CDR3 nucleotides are TGCGCCAGCAGCCACCCCAGGGGGAGAAAGTCTACCTACGAGCAGTACTTC.

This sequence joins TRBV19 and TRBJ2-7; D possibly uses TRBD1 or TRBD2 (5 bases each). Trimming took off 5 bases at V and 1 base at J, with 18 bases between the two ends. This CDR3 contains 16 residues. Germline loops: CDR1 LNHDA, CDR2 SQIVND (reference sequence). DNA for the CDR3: TGTGCCAGTAGTGGGGGTACTGACAGAACTTCCTACGAGCAGTACTTC. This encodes CASSGGTDRTSYEQYF.

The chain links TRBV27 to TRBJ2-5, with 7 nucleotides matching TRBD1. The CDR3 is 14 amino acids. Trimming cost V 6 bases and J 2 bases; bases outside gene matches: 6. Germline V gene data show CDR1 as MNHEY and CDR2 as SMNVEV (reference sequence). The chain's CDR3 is CASRTGTAQETQYF. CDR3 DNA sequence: TGTGCCAGCAGGACCGGGACAGCACAAGAGACCCAGTACTTC.

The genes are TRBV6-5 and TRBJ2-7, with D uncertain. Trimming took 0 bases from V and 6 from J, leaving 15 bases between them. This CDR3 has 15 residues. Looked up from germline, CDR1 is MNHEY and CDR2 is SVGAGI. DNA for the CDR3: TGTGCCAGCAGTTACTCCCGGGTCCCAACTTTCGAGCAGTACTTC. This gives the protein CASSYSRVPTFEQYF.

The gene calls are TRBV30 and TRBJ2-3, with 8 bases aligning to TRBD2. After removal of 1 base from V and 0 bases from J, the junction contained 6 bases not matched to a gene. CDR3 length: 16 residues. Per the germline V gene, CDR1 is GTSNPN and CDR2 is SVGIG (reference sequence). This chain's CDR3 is CAWSAPSGGSTDTQYF. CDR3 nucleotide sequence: TGTGCCTGGAGTGCTCCGAGCGGGGGTAGCACAGATACGCAGTATTTT.

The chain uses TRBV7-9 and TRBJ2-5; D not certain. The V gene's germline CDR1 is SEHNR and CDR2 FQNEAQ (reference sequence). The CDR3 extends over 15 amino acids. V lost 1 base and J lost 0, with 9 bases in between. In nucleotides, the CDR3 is TGTGCCAGCAGCTTAGGTCCGCCGTACCAAGAGACCCAGTACTTC. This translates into CASSLGPPYQETQYF.

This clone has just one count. CDR3 sequence: CASSPRGSGFSGANVLTF. The CDR3 bases are TGTGCCAGCAGCCCCAGAGGTAGTGGGTTCTCTGGGGCCAACGTCCTGACTTTC. The rearrangement joins TRBV9 to TRBJ2-6, with unresolved D. Germline loops: CDR1 SGDLS, CDR2 YYNGEE. The CDR3 has 18 residues. The V gene lost 4 bases and the J gene lost 0 bases, with 17 bases spanning the gap.

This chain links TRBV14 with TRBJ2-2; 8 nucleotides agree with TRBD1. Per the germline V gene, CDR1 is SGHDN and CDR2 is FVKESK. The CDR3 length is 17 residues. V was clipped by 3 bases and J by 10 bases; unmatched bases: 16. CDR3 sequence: CASSHNTDRVAKEELFF. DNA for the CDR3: TGTGCCAGCAGCCATAATACGGACAGGGTAGCGAAGGAGGAGCTGTTTTTT.

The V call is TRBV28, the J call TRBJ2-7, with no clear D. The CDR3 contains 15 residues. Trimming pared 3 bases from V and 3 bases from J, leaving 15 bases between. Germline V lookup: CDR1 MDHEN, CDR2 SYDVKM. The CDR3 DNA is TGTGCCAGCAGTTTTTGGGTACCCCCATACTACGAGCAGTACTTC. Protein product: CASSFWVPPYYEQYF.

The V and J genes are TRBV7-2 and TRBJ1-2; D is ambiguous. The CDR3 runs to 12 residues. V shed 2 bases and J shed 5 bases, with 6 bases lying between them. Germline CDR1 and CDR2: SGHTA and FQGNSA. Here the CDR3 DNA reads TGTGCCAGCAGCTTACGAATATATGGCTACACCTTC. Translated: CASSLRIYGYTF.

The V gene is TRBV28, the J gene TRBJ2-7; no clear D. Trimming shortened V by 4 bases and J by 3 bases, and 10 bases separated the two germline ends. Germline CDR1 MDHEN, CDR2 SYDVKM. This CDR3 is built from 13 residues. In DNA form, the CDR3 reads TGTGCCAGCAGTTACGGAGCCGTCTACGAGCAGTACTTC. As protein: CASSYGAVYEQYF.

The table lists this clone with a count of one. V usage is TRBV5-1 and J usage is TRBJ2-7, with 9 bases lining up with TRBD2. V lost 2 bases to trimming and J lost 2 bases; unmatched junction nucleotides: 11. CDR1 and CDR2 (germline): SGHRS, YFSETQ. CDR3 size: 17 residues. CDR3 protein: CASSFRASGVQTYEQYF. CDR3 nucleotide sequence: TGCGCCAGCAGCTTCCGTGCTAGCGGGGTACAAACCTACGAGCAGTACTTC.

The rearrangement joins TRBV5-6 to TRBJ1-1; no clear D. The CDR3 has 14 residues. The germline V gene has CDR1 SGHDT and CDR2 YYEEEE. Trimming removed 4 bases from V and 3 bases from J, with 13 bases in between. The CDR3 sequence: CASSRVRVDTEAFF. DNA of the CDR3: TGTGCCAGCAGCCGTGTCCGAGTAGACACTGAAGCTTTCTTT. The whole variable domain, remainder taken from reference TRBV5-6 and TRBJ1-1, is DAGVTQSPTHLIKTRGQQVTLRCSPKSGHDTVSWYQQALGQGPQFIFQYYEEEERQRGNFPDRFSGHQFPNYSSELNVNALLLGDSALYLCASSRVRVDTEAFFGQGTRLTVV.

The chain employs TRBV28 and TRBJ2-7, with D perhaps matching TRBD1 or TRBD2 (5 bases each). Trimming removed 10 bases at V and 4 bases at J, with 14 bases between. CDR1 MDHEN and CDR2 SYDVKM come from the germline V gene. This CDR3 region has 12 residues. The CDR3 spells CATLGPRYEQYF. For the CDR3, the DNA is TGTGCCACCTTGGGACCGAGATACGAGCAGTACTTC. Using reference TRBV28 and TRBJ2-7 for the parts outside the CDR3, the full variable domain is DVKVTQSSRYLVKRTGEKVFLECVQDMDHENMFWYRQDPGLGLRLIYFSYDVKMKEKGDIPEGYSVSREKKERFSLILESASTNQTSMYLCATLGPRYEQYFGPGTRLTVT.